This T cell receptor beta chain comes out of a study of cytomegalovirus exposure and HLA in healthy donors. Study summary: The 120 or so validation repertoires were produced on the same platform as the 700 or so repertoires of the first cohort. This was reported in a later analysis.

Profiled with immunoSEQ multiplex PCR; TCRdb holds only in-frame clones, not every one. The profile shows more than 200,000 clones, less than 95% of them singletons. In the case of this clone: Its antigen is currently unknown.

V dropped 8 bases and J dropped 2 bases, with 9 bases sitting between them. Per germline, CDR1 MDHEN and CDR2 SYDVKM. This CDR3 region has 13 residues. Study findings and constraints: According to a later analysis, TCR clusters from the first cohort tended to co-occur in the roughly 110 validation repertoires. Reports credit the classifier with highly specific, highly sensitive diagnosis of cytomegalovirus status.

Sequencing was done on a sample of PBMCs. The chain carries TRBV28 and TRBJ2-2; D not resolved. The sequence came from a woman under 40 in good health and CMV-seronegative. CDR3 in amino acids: CASENHNTGELFF. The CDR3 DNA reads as TGTGCCAGCGAAAACCACAACACCGGGGAGCTGTTTTTT.